These 30 T cell receptor beta chains share one sample of origin, sequenced in a study of T cell responses to AZD1222 COVID-19 vaccine. The repertoire was sequenced with immunoSEQ multiplex PCR; TCRdb's copy has only in-frame clones and lacks some. The sample gives under 170,000 clones, around 90% of which show up once; about 3.2% is in the top ten. The starting material was peripheral blood, obtained 28 days after the second AZD1222 dose. The receptors stem from an adult who received the AZD1222 COVID-19 vaccine.

V is TRBV5-4 and J is TRBJ2-3; the match to TRBD2 covers 10 bases. The CDR3 is 14 amino acids. Germline V gene data show CDR1 as SGHNT and CDR2 as YYREEE (reference sequence). V trimming: 8 bases; J trimming: 2 bases; junction bases outside the gene matches: 5. CDR3 sequence reads: CASRLAGPTDTQYF. The CDR3 DNA sequence: TGTGCCAGTAGACTAGCGGGCCCCACAGATACGCAGTATTTT.

The rearrangement joins TRBV5-1 to TRBJ2-1; 13 nucleotides match TRBD2. Germline CDR1 and CDR2: SGHRS and YFSETQ. The length of the CDR3 is 15 residues. The J segment lost 8 bases and the V segment lost 4 bases, leaving 6 bases of the junction unmatched. The CDR3 reads CASSTSGRAIDEQFF. The CDR3 DNA reads as TGCGCCAGCAGCACTAGCGGGAGGGCCATTGATGAGCAGTTCTTC.

The chain recombines TRBV6-2 or TRBV6-3 with TRBJ1-1; 8 nucleotides match TRBD1. Trimming cost V 6 bases and J 6 bases; bases outside gene matches: 9. CDR1 and CDR2 from the germline V gene are MNHEY and SVGEGT. The CDR3 runs 14 residues. CDR3 in DNA: TGTGCCAGCAGCCCTGACAGGGGTTGGGCTGAAGCTTTCTTT. This encodes CASSPDRGWAEAFF.

The chain is built from TRBV2 and TRBJ2-1; TRBD2 might be the D (5 bases). Germline lookup yields CDR1 SNHLY and CDR2 FYNNEI. The CDR3 extends over 14 amino acids. The ends were cut back, 3 bases at V and 5 bases at J, with 11 bases in the middle. Here the CDR3 reads CASSDRGLNNEQFF. CDR3 coding DNA: TGTGCCAGCAGTGACCGGGGTCTTAACAATGAGCAGTTCTTC.

The rearrangement uses TRBV30 and TRBJ2-1, with 7 bases aligning to TRBD2. Germline CDR1 and CDR2: GTSNPN and SVGIG (reference sequence). V was clipped by 1 base and J by 1 base; unmatched bases: 4. The CDR3 spans 15 residues. CDR3: CAWSGDGRSYNEQFF. DNA for the CDR3: TGTGCCTGGAGTGGGGACGGGAGGTCCTACAATGAGCAGTTCTTC.

The V and J genes are TRBV3-1 (or the pseudogene TRBV3-2) and TRBJ1-2, with D possibly being TRBD1 (6 bases). Germline V CDR1 and CDR2: LGHDT, YNNKEL (reference sequence). This CDR3 has 13 amino acids. With 3 bases removed from V and 6 bases from J, the gap between germline ends came to 11 bases. CDR3 amino acids: CASSQGALNGYTF. CDR3 bases: TGTGCCAGCAGCCAGGGGGCATTGAATGGCTACACCTTC.

The chain recombines TRBV10-3 with TRBJ1-1; weak D call: TRBD1 (6 bases). Germline CDR1 ENHRY, CDR2 SYGVKD. The CDR3 covers 14 residues. The germline V and J ends were trimmed by 2 bases and 4 bases, with 11 bases remaining between them. Here the CDR3 reads CAISEPTGGTEAFF. Here the CDR3 DNA reads TGTGCCATCAGTGAGCCGACAGGCGGCACTGAAGCTTTCTTT.

The chain couples TRBV27 to TRBJ2-1; 8 nucleotides align to TRBD1. Germline-derived CDR1 and CDR2 are MNHEY and SMNVEV (reference sequence). CDR3 length: 16 amino acids. V shed 6 bases, J shed 4 bases, and the junction held 11 bases outside the gene matches. The CDR3 DNA reads as TGTGCCAGCAGCTTACCGACAGGGGTCGGGTACAATGAGCAGTTCTTC. Encoded protein: CASSLPTGVGYNEQFF.

This clone occurred once. The V gene is TRBV15, the J gene TRBJ2-1, with D perhaps assigned TRBD1 or TRBD2 (5 bases each). Germline CDR1 reads LNHNV; CDR2 reads YYDKDF (reference sequence). V gave up 6 bases and J gave up 9 bases, with 9 bases separating them. This CDR3 spans 11 amino acids. The chain's CDR3 is CATSGTGEQFF. Here the CDR3 DNA reads TGTGCCACCAGTGGGACGGGTGAGCAGTTCTTC.

This chain links TRBV7-6 with TRBJ2-2; tentatively, D is TRBD1 (5 bases). Germline-derived CDR1 and CDR2 are SGHVS and FNYEAQ. The V gene lost 4 bases and the J gene lost 4 bases, with 7 bases spanning the gap. The CDR3 consists of 13 residues. The CDR3 loop is CASSSTVTGELFF. Here the CDR3 DNA reads TGTGCCAGCAGCTCGACAGTCACCGGGGAGCTGTTTTTT. Drawing the rest from reference TRBV7-6 and TRBJ2-2, the complete variable domain is GAGVSQSPRYKVTKRGQDVALRCDPISGHVSLYWYRQALGQGPEFLTYFNYEAQQDKSGLPNDRFSAERPEGSISTLTIQRTEQRDSAMYRCASSSTVTGELFFGEGSRLTVL.

In its sample, this clone was seen a few times. V gene TRBV12-3 or TRBV12-4 combines with J gene TRBJ1-2; D is possibly TRBD1 (5 bases). V was clipped by 7 bases and J by 6 bases, with 15 bases between them. CDR3 length: 13 residues. The CDR3 DNA reads TGTGCCAGCAACTTTGGAGGGGTAAATGGCTACACCTTC. Translation gives CASNFGGVNGYTF.

The chain has TRBV27 and TRBJ2-7; D is possibly TRBD1 or TRBD2 (5 bases each). CDR1 and CDR2 from the germline V gene are MNHEY and SMNVEV (reference sequence). The CDR3 length is 13 residues. V dropped 6 bases and J dropped 2 bases, with 11 bases sitting between them. CDR3 protein: CASSVGETYEQYF. The CDR3 nucleotides are TGTGCCAGCAGCGTGGGGGAGACCTACGAGCAGTACTTC.

CDR3 sequence reads: CASSQDSGEGPEAFF. As DNA, the CDR3 is TGTGCCAGCAGCCAAGATTCCGGGGAGGGCCCTGAAGCTTTCTTT. The chain employs TRBV4-2 and TRBJ1-1; D is unclear. Germline CDR1 is LGHNA and CDR2 is YNFKEQ. With 0 bases removed from V and 6 bases from J, the gap between germline ends came to 14 bases. The length of the CDR3 is 15 residues.

The V and J genes are TRBV27 and TRBJ2-7; 9 bases are shared with TRBD2. This CDR3 is 14 amino acids long. J lost 3 bases, V lost 3 bases, and 3 bases had no gene match. Germline V gene data show CDR1 as MNHEY and CDR2 as SMNVEV (reference sequence). The CDR3 protein is CASSFLAGDYEQYF. CDR3 coding DNA: TGTGCCAGCAGTTTTTTAGCGGGAGACTACGAGCAGTACTTC.

This chain uses TRBV5-1 with TRBJ1-2; TRBD1 matches at 9 bases. With 3 bases clipped from V and 7 bases from J, the junction kept 7 bases outside the gene matches. The CDR3 has 14 amino acids. Looked up from germline, CDR1 is SGHRS and CDR2 is YFSETQ. CDR3 region: CASSWKDRGGGYTF. The DNA of the CDR3 is TGCGCCAGCAGCTGGAAGGACAGGGGCGGTGGCTACACCTTC.

The chain is built from TRBV7-2 and TRBJ2-5; TRBD2 matches 8 bases. The CDR3 totals 14 residues. The germline V gene encodes CDR1 SGHTA and CDR2 FQGNSA. Trimming at V came to 5 bases and at J to 3 bases, leaving 5 bases not matched to a gene. The CDR3 loop is CASSPGGVEETQYF. The CDR3 nucleotides are TGTGCCAGCAGCCCGGGGGGGGTGGAAGAGACCCAGTACTTC.

The gene calls are TRBV3-1 (or the pseudogene TRBV3-2) and TRBJ1-1, with a weak D call TRBD1 (6 bases). The CDR3 has 14 residues. Per germline, CDR1 LGHDT and CDR2 YNNKEL (reference sequence). V lost 2 bases to trimming and J lost 3 bases, with 10 bases between them. In nucleotides, the CDR3 is TGTGCCAGCAGCCAAAAACAGGGCGACACTGAAGCTTTCTTT. Amino acid sequence: CASSQKQGDTEAFF.

The J gene is TRBJ1-1, the V gene TRBV6-1; D remains unclear. The CDR3 is 14 amino acids. Germline V gene lookup returns CDR1 MNHNS and CDR2 SASEGT. The ends were cut back, 3 bases at V and 1 base at J, with 9 bases in the middle. DNA of the CDR3: TGTGCCAGCAGTGAGGCAGGAGGGAACACTGAAGCTTTCTTT. Residues: CASSEAGGNTEAFF.

The chain has TRBV7-9 and TRBJ2-7; D may correspond to TRBD1 or TRBD2 (5 bases each). Looked up from germline, CDR1 is SEHNR and CDR2 is FQNEAQ (reference sequence). This CDR3 is built from 14 residues. V was pared by 5 bases and J by 2 bases, with 13 bases between. The CDR3 nucleotides are TGTGCCAGCAGCCTATTAGGGACGGCCTACGAGCAGTACTTC. This gives the protein CASSLLGTAYEQYF.

The chain links TRBV6-5 to TRBJ1-1, with 9 bases aligning to TRBD1. Germline V CDR1 and CDR2: MNHEY, SVGAGI. V lost 8 bases to trimming and J lost 4 bases; unmatched junction nucleotides: 5. The CDR3 has 13 residues. CDR3 amino acids: CASRDRAFTEAFF. In DNA, the CDR3 is TGTGCCAGCCGGGACAGGGCTTTCACTGAAGCTTTCTTT.

The chain is built from TRBV11-2 and TRBJ1-1; 7 positions agree with TRBD1. The CDR3 runs 14 residues. After removal of 3 bases from V and 1 base from J, the junction contained 2 bases not matched to a gene. Germline V CDR1 and CDR2: SGHAT, FQNNGV. CDR3 residues: CASSFRTGNTEAFF. The DNA of the CDR3 is TGTGCCAGCAGCTTCAGGACAGGGAACACTGAAGCTTTCTTT.

V is TRBV15 and J is TRBJ2-7; D gene uncertain. The CDR3 spans 13 residues. The germline V gene encodes CDR1 LNHNV and CDR2 YYDKDF (reference sequence). V lost 0 bases and J 2 bases, leaving 5 bases between the germline ends. CDR3 sequence reads: CATSRDRTYEQYF. The CDR3 coding sequence is TGTGCCACCAGCAGAGACCGAACCTACGAGCAGTACTTC.

The rearrangement uses TRBV11-3 and TRBJ1-5, with no clear D. The CDR3 loop spans 16 amino acids. V dropped 11 bases and J dropped 11 bases, with 31 bases sitting between them. Germline assignment: CDR1 SGHNT and CDR2 YENEEA. The CDR3 DNA reads TGTGCCCAAACCCCCCCCCTCGGGCGGGTGTGGGTGACCCAGCATTTT. Translation: CAQTPPLGRVWVTQHF.

This chain uses TRBV6-5 with TRBJ1-2; D gene uncertain. V lost 9 bases to trimming and J lost 8 bases, with 19 bases between them. CDR1 MNHEY and CDR2 SVGAGI come from the germline V gene. The CDR3 loop spans 13 amino acids. CDR3 loop: CASQPHNSIGYTF. The CDR3 DNA reads TGTGCCAGTCAGCCCCACAACAGCATCGGCTACACCTTC.

This clone showed up just once. The CDR3 coding sequence is TGTGCCATCAGTGTAACAACAGGGGGCGCTGGGTACGAGCAGTACTTC. It is translated as CAISVTTGGAGYEQYF. The chain employs TRBV10-3 and TRBJ2-7; 9 nucleotides align to TRBD1. The CDR3 contains 16 residues. The V and J ends lost 4 bases and 4 bases, in that order; junction bases with no gene match: 11. Germline assignment: CDR1 ENHRY and CDR2 SYGVKD.

This chain connects TRBV15 to TRBJ1-1, with TRBD1 matching over 8 bases. The V and J ends lost 6 bases and 6 bases, in that order; junction bases with no gene match: 9. This CDR3 has 14 residues. Germline V lookup: CDR1 LNHNV, CDR2 YYDKDF (reference sequence). The CDR3 region is CATRAITTGAEAFF. CDR3 sequence (DNA): TGTGCCACCAGGGCAATTACGACAGGGGCTGAAGCTTTCTTT.

The rearrangement uses TRBV7-2 and TRBJ1-2, with D possibly being TRBD1 (6 bases). Germline CDR1 SGHTA, CDR2 FQGNSA. Trimming took off 3 bases at V and 7 bases at J, with 12 bases between the two ends. The CDR3 extends over 13 amino acids. CDR3 nucleotide sequence: TGTGCCAGCAGCTTCCTAGGGGGAAGTGGCTACACCTTC. Translating gives CASSFLGGSGYTF.

The V gene is TRBV3-1 (or the pseudogene TRBV3-2), the J gene TRBJ2-1; no clear D gene. V was cut by 0 bases and J by 9 bases, with 6 bases left in between. The CDR3 is made up of 12 amino acids. Looked up from germline, CDR1 is LGHDT and CDR2 is YNNKEL (reference sequence). The CDR3 here is CASSQERFEQFF. DNA for the CDR3: TGTGCCAGCAGCCAAGAAAGGTTTGAGCAGTTCTTC.

V usage is TRBV19 and J usage is TRBJ1-1; 8 nucleotides line up with TRBD1. CDR1 and CDR2 (germline): LNHDA, SQIVND (reference sequence). The CDR3 loop spans 15 amino acids. V lost 3 bases and J lost 1; bases outside the gene matches: 4. CDR3 sequence: CASSILDRANTEAFF. CDR3 in DNA: TGTGCCAGTAGTATTCTGGACAGGGCGAACACTGAAGCTTTCTTT.

This chain connects TRBV5-6 to TRBJ2-2; D is unclear. This CDR3 contains 14 residues. Germline V CDR1 and CDR2: SGHDT, YYEEEE. V dropped 3 bases and J dropped 0 bases, with 6 bases sitting between them. As DNA, the CDR3 is TGTGCCAGCAGCTCATGGGCGAACACCGGGGAGCTGTTTTTT. It codes for CASSSWANTGELFF.